These 25 T cell receptor beta chains share one sample of origin, sequenced in a study of blood T cell repertoires in COVID-19. Produced via immunoSEQ multiplex PCR; TCRdb's table is partial and in-frame only. The table records 300,000 to 400,000 clones, more than 75% of them present only once. The material sequenced was peripheral blood. The receptor source for this set is a woman aged 18-35 years who had recovered from COVID-19.

The chain joins TRBV21-1 to TRBJ2-7; TRBD2, as called in the table, went unchecked against the DNA. TRBV21-1 is recorded as a pseudogene. This CDR3 comprises 16 residues. DNA for the CDR3: TGTGCCAGCAGCAAAAGGAGACGCCGGGGCTCCTACGAGCAGTACGTC. Encoded protein: CASSKRRRRGSYEQYV.

The count of this clone is one. The chain links TRBV4-1 to TRBJ1-1, with a possible D match to TRBD1 (6 bases). Trimming removed 3 bases from V and 2 bases from J, with 10 bases in between. Germline V CDR1 and CDR2: MGHRA, YSYEKL. This CDR3 is built from 14 residues. CDR3: CASSHRDTNTEAFF. CDR3 nucleotide sequence: TGCGCCAGCAGCCACCGGGACACCAACACTGAAGCTTTCTTT.

In the case of this clone: The identical CDR3 is also encoded by other nucleotide sequences in the sample. J is TRBJ1-2 and V is TRBV12-3 or TRBV12-4; tentatively, D is TRBD1 (6 bases). The CDR3 runs 13 residues. Trimming stripped 6 bases from V and 2 bases from J, with 10 bases between. This CDR3 is CASSPGANYGYTF. The CDR3 DNA sequence: TGTGCCAGCAGCCCAGGGGCCAACTATGGCTACACCTTC.

The rearrangement links TRBV7-8 to TRBJ2-5; no clear D. The CDR3 runs 13 residues. V lost 5 bases, J lost 5 bases, and 12 bases lay in between. Germline V lookup: CDR1 SGHVS, CDR2 FQNEAQ. The CDR3 spells CASSQPGGETQYF. CDR3 bases: TGTGCCAGCAGCCAGCCGGGTGGTGAGACCCAGTACTTC.

This clone was seen once. The V call is TRBV19, the J call TRBJ2-5; D not certain. The CDR3 has 13 amino acids. Trimming stripped 5 bases from V and 4 bases from J, with 11 bases between. Germline assignment: CDR1 LNHDA and CDR2 SQIVND (reference sequence). The CDR3: CASSSRLLETQYF. CDR3 DNA sequence: TGTGCCAGTAGTTCTAGACTGTTAGAGACCCAGTACTTC.

This clone was recorded once. CDR3 DNA: TGTGCCAGCAGCTTCGACAGGGCCCGCTATGGCTACACCTTC. Translating it yields CASSFDRARYGYTF. The chain has TRBV27 and TRBJ1-2, with TRBD1 matching over 7 bases. CDR3 size: 14 residues. Germline V lookup: CDR1 MNHEY, CDR2 SMNVEV (reference sequence). Trimming at V came to 6 bases and at J to 4 bases, leaving 8 bases not matched to a gene.

The count of this clone is one. This sequence joins TRBV7-8 and TRBJ2-7; D is ambiguous. The V end lost 3 bases, the J end lost 0 bases, and 3 bases lay between the germline ends. The V gene's germline CDR1 is SGHVS and CDR2 FQNEAQ. CDR3 length equals 12 residues. In DNA, the CDR3 is TGTGCCAGCAGCTTCCGCTCCTACGAGCAGTACGTC. It encodes CASSFRSYEQYV.

The gene calls are TRBV6-2 or TRBV6-3 and TRBJ1-5, with D possibly being TRBD1 (6 bases). The CDR3 has 14 amino acids. The V end lost 5 bases, the J end lost 7 bases, and 15 bases lay between the germline ends. The germline V gene encodes CDR1 MNHEY and CDR2 SVGEGT. CDR3 sequence: CASSLSGGGQPQHF. The DNA of the CDR3 is TGTGCCAGCAGTCTCTCGGGGGGCGGACAGCCCCAGCATTTT.

The V gene is TRBV4-1, the J gene TRBJ1-2; D may be TRBD1 (6 bases). The CDR3 is 14 amino acids. Deletions cut 2 bases from V and 10 bases from J, with 17 bases between. Germline assignment: CDR1 MGHRA and CDR2 YSYEKL. The CDR3 protein is CASSQPTTGYPYTF. CDR3 nucleotide sequence: TGCGCCAGCAGCCAACCGACCACAGGGTATCCCTACACCTTC.

V is TRBV7-9 and J is TRBJ1-1, with a possible D match to TRBD1 (5 bases). This CDR3 region has 16 residues. V lost 5 bases to trimming and J lost 0 bases, with 16 bases between them. Germline CDR1 reads SEHNR; CDR2 reads FQNEAQ (reference sequence). CDR3 sequence: CASSPTTGHLNTEAFF. CDR3 bases: TGTGCCAGCAGCCCAACAACCGGACACTTGAACACTGAAGCTTTCTTT.

The sample holds one count of this clone. The chain employs TRBV30 and TRBJ1-3; D is ambiguous. CDR1 and CDR2 (germline): GTSNPN, SVGIG (reference sequence). The CDR3 extends over 15 amino acids. Deletions cut 0 bases from V and 0 bases from J, with 9 bases between. For the CDR3, the DNA is TGTGCCTGGAGTGTACGCTCGAGCTCTGGAAACACCATATATTTT. It specifies CAWSVRSSSGNTIYF.

The chain employs TRBV25-1 and TRBJ2-3; D perhaps matches TRBD1 (6 bases). CDR3 length: 16 amino acids. V lost 6 bases and J 1 base, leaving 17 bases between the germline ends. Germline assignment: CDR1 MGHDK and CDR2 SYGVNS. CDR3 nucleotides: TGTGCCAGCAGCCCACAGGGATTGGTAGGCACAGATACGCAGTATTTT. It specifies CASSPQGLVGTDTQYF.

This chain links TRBV15 with TRBJ2-2, with D tentatively TRBD2 (5 bases). Germline-derived CDR1 and CDR2 are LNHNV and YYDKDF (reference sequence). V dropped 3 bases and J dropped 7 bases, with 21 bases sitting between them. The CDR3 totals 17 residues. The CDR3 bases are TGTGCCACCAGCAGCATTAGGTTGGCTAGTAGCGTCGGGGAGCTGTTTTTT. It encodes CATSSIRLASSVGELFF.

The J gene is TRBJ2-3, the V gene TRBV30, with TRBD1 matching 8 bases. V was pared by 4 bases and J by 2 bases, with 14 bases of the junction left unmatched. The CDR3 loop spans 17 amino acids. The germline V gene has CDR1 GTSNPN and CDR2 SVGIG (reference sequence). CDR3 coding DNA: TGTGCCTGGATGGGTGATGTCCGGACAGGGCTCACAGATACGCAGTATTTT. Amino acid sequence: CAWMGDVRTGLTDTQYF.

The chain uses TRBV11-3 and TRBJ2-5; D ambiguous. Germline assignment: CDR1 SGHNT and CDR2 YENEEA. This CDR3 spans 16 amino acids. Trimming removed 1 base at V and 3 bases at J, with 15 bases between. The CDR3 sequence: CASSLVLTAAKETQYF. Written as DNA, the CDR3 is TGTGCCAGCAGCTTAGTTCTAACCGCTGCAAAAGAGACCCAGTACTTC.

This clone has just one count. This chain connects TRBV7-9 to TRBJ2-7; D not resolved. The ends were cut back, 4 bases at V and 3 bases at J, with 10 bases in the middle. Germline V gives CDR1 SEHNR, CDR2 FQNEAQ (reference sequence). CDR3 length: 13 residues. CDR3 region: CASSYTTGYEQYV. The CDR3, as DNA: TGTGCCAGCAGCTACACTACCGGCTACGAGCAGTACGTC.

This clone was observed a handful of times. This rearrangement joins TRBV2 to TRBJ1-2, with D possibly being TRBD1 (5 bases). The germline V gene has CDR1 SNHLY and CDR2 FYNNEI. This CDR3 comprises 11 residues. The germline V and J ends were trimmed by 2 bases and 7 bases, with 5 bases remaining between them. The CDR3 region is CASSERGGYTF. The CDR3 DNA reads as TGTGCCAGCAGTGAAAGGGGTGGCTACACCTTC.

The rearrangement uses TRBV5-6 and TRBJ1-3; possibly TRBD1 for D (5 bases). V gave up 2 bases and J gave up 3 bases, with 9 bases separating them. The CDR3 spans 14 residues. Looked up from germline, CDR1 is SGHDT and CDR2 is YYEEEE. CDR3 in DNA: TGTGCCAGCAGCTTCGGGGGGGTTGGAAACACCATATATTTT. Protein sequence: CASSFGGVGNTIYF.

This clone was recorded once. This chain joins TRBV4-3 and TRBJ1-2, with 7 nucleotides matching TRBD1. Losses at the gene ends were 1 base for V and 7 bases for J; bases not matched to a gene: 3. Germline lookup yields CDR1 LGHNA and CDR2 YSLEER. CDR3 size: 13 residues. CDR3 DNA: TGCGCCAGCAGCCAAGGGCGGACAGGTGGCTACACCTTC. This translates into CASSQGRTGGYTF.

The chain links TRBV7-2 to TRBJ1-6; perhaps TRBD1 as D (5 bases). V lost 7 bases and J lost 6, with 19 bases in between. Germline V CDR1 and CDR2: SGHTA, FQGNSA. The CDR3 runs to 16 residues. This chain's CDR3 is CASTFRTGTPNSPLHF. DNA for the CDR3: TGTGCCAGCACCTTTAGAACCGGGACTCCTAATTCACCCCTCCACTTT.

The CDR3 region is CSVKRQIQETQYF. The CDR3 nucleotides are TGCAGCGTCAAACGACAGATCCAAGAGACCCAGTACTTC. V is TRBV29-1 and J is TRBJ2-5; D might be TRBD1 (5 bases). This CDR3 region has 13 residues. The germline V gene encodes CDR1 SQVTM and CDR2 ANQGSEA. V was pared by 6 bases and J by 1 base, with 12 bases between.

V is TRBV4-3 and J is TRBJ2-6; D remains ambiguous. The CDR3 extends over 16 amino acids. The ends were cut back, 0 bases at V and 2 bases at J, with 8 bases in the middle. Germline loops: CDR1 LGHNA, CDR2 YSLEER. The chain's CDR3 is CASSQDEAPGANVLTF. The CDR3 DNA reads TGCGCCAGCAGCCAAGACGAGGCACCTGGGGCCAACGTCCTGACTTTC.

The V call is TRBV27, the J call TRBJ2-1; TRBD2 agrees at 7 bases. With V trimmed by 8 bases and J by 6 bases, 13 bases remained unmatched. CDR1 is MNHEY and CDR2 is SMNVEV in the germline V gene (reference sequence). The CDR3 sequence is 15 residues long. In DNA, the CDR3 is TGTGCCAGCGCCGGGAAACGGGAGGCTGCCAATGAGCAGTTCTTC. Translation: CASAGKREAANEQFF.

V and J are TRBV30 and TRBJ1-1, with D maybe TRBD1 (6 bases). Trimming pared 3 bases from V and 1 base from J, leaving 12 bases between. CDR1 GTSNPN and CDR2 SVGIG come from the germline V gene (reference sequence). The CDR3 totals 14 residues. This chain's CDR3 is CAWSPGTPNTEAFF. CDR3 in DNA: TGTGCCTGGAGCCCCGGGACACCGAACACTGAAGCTTTCTTT.

The CDR3 sequence is CASSKHPTSGSYEQYV. CDR3 coding DNA: TGTGCCAGTAGTAAACACCCGACTTCTGGCTCCTACGAGCAGTACGTC. The chain employs TRBV19 and TRBJ2-7; D is undetermined. CDR3 length: 16 amino acids. From germline, CDR1 is LNHDA and CDR2 SQIVND (reference sequence). The V and J ends lost 4 bases and 0 bases respectively, with 16 bases between them.